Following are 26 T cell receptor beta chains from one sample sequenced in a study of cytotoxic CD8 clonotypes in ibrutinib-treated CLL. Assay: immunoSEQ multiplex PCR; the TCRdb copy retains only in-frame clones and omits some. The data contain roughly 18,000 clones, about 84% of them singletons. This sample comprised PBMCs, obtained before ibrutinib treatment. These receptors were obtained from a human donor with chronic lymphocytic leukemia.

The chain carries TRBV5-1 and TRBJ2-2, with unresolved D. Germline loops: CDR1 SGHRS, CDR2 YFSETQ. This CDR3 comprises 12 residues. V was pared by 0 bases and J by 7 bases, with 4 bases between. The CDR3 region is CASSLDVGELFF. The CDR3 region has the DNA TGCGCCAGCAGCTTGGACGTCGGGGAGCTGTTTTTT.

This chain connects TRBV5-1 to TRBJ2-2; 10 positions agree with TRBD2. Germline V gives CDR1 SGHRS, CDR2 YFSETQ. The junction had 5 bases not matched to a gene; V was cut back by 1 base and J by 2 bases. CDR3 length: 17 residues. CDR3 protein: CASSLNPSGGNTGELFF. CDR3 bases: TGCGCCAGCAGCTTGAATCCTAGCGGGGGCAACACCGGGGAGCTGTTTTTT. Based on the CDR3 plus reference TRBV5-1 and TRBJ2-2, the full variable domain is KAGVTQTPRYLIKTRGQQVTLSCSPISGHRSVSWYQQTPGQGLQFLFEYFSETQRNKGNFPGRFSGRQFSNSRSEMNVSTLELGDSALYLCASSLNPSGGNTGELFFGEGSRLTVL.

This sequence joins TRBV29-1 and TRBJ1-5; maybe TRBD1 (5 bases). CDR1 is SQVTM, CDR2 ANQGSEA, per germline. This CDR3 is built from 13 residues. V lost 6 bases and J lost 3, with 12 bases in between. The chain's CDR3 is CSVGTGANQPQHF. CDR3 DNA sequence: TGCAGCGTGGGTACAGGCGCCAATCAGCCCCAGCATTTT.

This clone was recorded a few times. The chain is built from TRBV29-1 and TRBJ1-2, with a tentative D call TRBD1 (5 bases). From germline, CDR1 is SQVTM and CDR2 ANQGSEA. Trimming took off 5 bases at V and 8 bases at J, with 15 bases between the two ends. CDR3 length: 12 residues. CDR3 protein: CSVLPQGGGYTF. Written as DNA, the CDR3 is TGCAGCGTTCTCCCGCAGGGAGGAGGCTACACCTTC.

CDR3: CASSLTGADGETQYF. CDR3 DNA: TGTGCCAGCAGCCTGACAGGGGCGGATGGGGAGACCCAGTACTTC. The chain uses TRBV2 and TRBJ2-5; TRBD1 aligns across 8 bases. CDR1 is SNHLY, CDR2 FYNNEI, per germline. The CDR3 spans 15 residues. V was pared by 6 bases and J by 5 bases, with 11 bases of the junction left unmatched.

The CDR3 protein is CASSKDRDVYEQYF. In DNA form, the CDR3 reads TGTGCCAGCAGCAAGGACAGGGACGTATACGAGCAGTACTTC. The chain couples TRBV5-4 to TRBJ2-7, with 8 positions matching TRBD1. In germline, CDR1 is SGHNT, CDR2 YYREEE (reference sequence). J was trimmed by 4 bases and V by 4 bases; bases with no gene match: 7. The CDR3 length is 14 residues. The full variable domain, rest sourced from reference TRBV5-4 and TRBJ2-7, is ETGVTQSPTHLIKTRGQQVTLRCSSQSGHNTVSWYQQALGQGPQFIFQYYREEENGRGNFPPRFSGLQFPNYSSELNVNALELDDSALYLCASSKDRDVYEQYFGPGTRLTVT.

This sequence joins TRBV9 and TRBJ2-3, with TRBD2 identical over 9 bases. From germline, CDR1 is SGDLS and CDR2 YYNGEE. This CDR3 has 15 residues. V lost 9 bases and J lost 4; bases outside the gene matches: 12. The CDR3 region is CATSLGGGEPDTQYF. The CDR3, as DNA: TGTGCCACGTCTTTAGGCGGGGGGGAGCCAGATACGCAGTATTTT.

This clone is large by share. CDR3 bases: TGCGCCAGCAATGGGGGGGCGAGGTACACCGGGGAGCTGTTTTTT. Its translation is CASNGGARYTGELFF. V and J are TRBV4-1 and TRBJ2-2, with a possible D match to TRBD2 (7 bases). Looked up from germline, CDR1 is MGHRA and CDR2 is YSYEKL. The CDR3 has 15 residues. V dropped 7 bases and J dropped 3 bases, with 15 bases sitting between them.

In DNA, the CDR3 is TGTGCCAGCAGTCGGACAGGGAGCAATCAGCCCCAGCATTTT. Amino acids: CASSRTGSNQPQHF. The V gene is TRBV2, the J gene TRBJ1-5; TRBD1 agrees at 8 bases. Germline V gene sequence: CDR1 SNHLY, CDR2 FYNNEI. V lost 5 bases and J lost 1; bases outside the gene matches: 1. This CDR3 contains 14 residues.

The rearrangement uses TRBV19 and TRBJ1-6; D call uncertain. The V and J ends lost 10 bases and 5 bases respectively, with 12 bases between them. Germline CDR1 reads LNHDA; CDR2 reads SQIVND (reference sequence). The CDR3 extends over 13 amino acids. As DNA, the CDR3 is TGTGCCACCCAGGACGGGAATAATTCACCCCTCCACTTT. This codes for CATQDGNNSPLHF.

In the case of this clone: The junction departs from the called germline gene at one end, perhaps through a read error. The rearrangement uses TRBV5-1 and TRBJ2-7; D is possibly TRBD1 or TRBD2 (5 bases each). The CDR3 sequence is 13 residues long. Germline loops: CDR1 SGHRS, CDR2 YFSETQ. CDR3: CASSPQGMGEQCF. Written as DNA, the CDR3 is TGCGCCAGCAGCCCCCAGGGAATGGGGGAGCAGTGCTTC.

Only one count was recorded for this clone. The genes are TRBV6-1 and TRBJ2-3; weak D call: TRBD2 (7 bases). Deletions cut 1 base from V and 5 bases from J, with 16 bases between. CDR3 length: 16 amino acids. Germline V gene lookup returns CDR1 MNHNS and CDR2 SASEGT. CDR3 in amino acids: CASSEVGSGGIDTQYF. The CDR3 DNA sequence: TGTGCCAGCAGTGAAGTTGGGTCGGGGGGCATAGATACGCAGTATTTT.

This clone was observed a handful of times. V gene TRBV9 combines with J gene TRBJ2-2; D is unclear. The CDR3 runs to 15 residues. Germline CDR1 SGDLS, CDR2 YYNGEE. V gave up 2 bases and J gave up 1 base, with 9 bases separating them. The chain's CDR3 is CASSVGPRNTGELFF. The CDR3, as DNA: TGTGCCAGCAGCGTTGGACCACGGAACACCGGGGAGCTGTTTTTT.

The CDR3 spells CVRSLRLAGGDNEQFF. The CDR3 DNA is TGTGTCAGAAGCTTACGACTAGCGGGGGGAGACAATGAGCAGTTCTTC. The chain is built from TRBV7-5 and TRBJ2-1; the table calls TRBD2, which could not be checked here. TRBV7-5 constitutes a pseudogene. CDR3 length: 16 residues.

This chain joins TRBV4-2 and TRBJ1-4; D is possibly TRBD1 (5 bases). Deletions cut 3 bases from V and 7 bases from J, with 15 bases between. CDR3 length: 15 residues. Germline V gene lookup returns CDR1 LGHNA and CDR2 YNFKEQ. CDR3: CASSHRPTGGEKLFF. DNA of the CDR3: TGTGCCAGCAGCCATAGACCGACGGGGGGTGAAAAACTGTTTTTT.

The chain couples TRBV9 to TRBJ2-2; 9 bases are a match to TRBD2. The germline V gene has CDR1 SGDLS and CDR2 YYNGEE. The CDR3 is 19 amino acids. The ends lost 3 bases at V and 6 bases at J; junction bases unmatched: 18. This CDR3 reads CASSDKSRGGPRPAGELFF. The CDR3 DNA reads TGTGCCAGCAGCGATAAGTCGCGGGGGGGCCCCCGTCCCGCCGGGGAGCTGTTTTTT.

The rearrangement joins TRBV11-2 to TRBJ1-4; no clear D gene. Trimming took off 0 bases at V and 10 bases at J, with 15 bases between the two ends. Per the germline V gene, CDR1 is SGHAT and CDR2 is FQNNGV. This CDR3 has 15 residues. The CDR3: CASSLDIGQSGKLFF. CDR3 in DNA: TGTGCCAGCAGCTTAGACATTGGGCAGTCTGGAAAACTGTTTTTT.

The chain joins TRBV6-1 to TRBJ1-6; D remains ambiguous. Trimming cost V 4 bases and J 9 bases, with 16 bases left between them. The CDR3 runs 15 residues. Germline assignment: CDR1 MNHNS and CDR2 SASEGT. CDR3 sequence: CASSGSGGRSSPLHF. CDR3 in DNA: TGTGCCAGCAGTGGGAGTGGCGGCAGGTCTTCACCCCTCCACTTT.

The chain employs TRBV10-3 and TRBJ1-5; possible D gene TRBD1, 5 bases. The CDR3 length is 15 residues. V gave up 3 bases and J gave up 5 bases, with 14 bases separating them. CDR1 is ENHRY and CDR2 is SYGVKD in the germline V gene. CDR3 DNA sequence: TGTGCCATCAGTGATCAAAGGCAGGGACATCAGCCCCAGCATTTT. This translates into CAISDQRQGHQPQHF.

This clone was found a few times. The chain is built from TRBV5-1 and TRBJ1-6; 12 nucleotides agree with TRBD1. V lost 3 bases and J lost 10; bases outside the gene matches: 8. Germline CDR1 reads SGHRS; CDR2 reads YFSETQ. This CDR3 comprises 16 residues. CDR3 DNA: TGCGCCAGCAGCTCATTGGGACAGGGGGCTTGGTCACCCCTCCACTTT. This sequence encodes CASSSLGQGAWSPLHF.

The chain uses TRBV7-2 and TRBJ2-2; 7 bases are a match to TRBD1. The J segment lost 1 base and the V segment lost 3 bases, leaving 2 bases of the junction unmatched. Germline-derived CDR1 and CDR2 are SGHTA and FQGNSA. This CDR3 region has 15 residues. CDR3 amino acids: CASSLNRGNTGELFF. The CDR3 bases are TGTGCCAGCAGCTTGAACAGGGGGAACACCGGGGAGCTGTTTTTT.

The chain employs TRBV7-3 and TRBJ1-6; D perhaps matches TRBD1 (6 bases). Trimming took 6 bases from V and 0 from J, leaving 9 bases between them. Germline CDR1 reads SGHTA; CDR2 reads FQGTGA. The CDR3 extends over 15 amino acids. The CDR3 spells CASRRGSSYNSPLHF. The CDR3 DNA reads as TGTGCCAGCAGAAGGGGGAGCTCCTATAATTCACCCCTCCACTTT.

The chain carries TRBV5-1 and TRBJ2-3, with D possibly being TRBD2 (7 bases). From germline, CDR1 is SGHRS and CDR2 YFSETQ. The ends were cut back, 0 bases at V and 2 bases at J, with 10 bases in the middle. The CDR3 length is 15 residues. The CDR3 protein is CASSLDRGATDTQYF. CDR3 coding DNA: TGCGCCAGCAGCTTGGATCGGGGGGCCACAGATACGCAGTATTTT.

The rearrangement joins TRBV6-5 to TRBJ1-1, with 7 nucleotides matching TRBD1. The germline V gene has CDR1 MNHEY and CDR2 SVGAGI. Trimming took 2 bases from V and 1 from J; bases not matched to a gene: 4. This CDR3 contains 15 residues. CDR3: CASSYAGGRNTEAFF. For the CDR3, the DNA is TGTGCCAGCAGTTACGCAGGGGGACGGAACACTGAAGCTTTCTTT.

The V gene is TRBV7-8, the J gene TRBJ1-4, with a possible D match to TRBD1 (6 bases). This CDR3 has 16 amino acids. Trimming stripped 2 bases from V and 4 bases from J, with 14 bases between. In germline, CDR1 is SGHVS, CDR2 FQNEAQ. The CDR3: CASSLRPARGNEKLFF. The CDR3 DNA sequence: TGTGCCAGCAGCTTAAGACCTGCCAGGGGTAATGAAAAACTGTTTTTT.

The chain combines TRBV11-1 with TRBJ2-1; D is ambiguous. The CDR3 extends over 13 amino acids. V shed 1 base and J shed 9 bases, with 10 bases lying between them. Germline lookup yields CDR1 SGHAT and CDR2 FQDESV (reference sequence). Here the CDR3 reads CASSLGSVIEQFF. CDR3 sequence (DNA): TGTGCCAGCAGCTTAGGGTCGGTAATTGAGCAGTTCTTC.